This T cell receptor (beta chain) stems from a study of beta chain features in type 1 diabetes. Isolated RNA was reverse transcribed in full, so expressed TCRB transcripts were sequenced. Clones were read by immunoSEQ multiplex PCR, and TCRdb kept only the in-frame ones, dropping some. The sample records some 280,000 clones, roughly an eighth being singletons. A word on this clone: Its antigen remains unidentified.

Study observations and caveats: Moderate but significant shortening of TCRB CDR3s was recorded in all four CD4+ subsets from Type 1 diabetes patients.

Sorting with CD45RO/CCR7/CD25/CD127/CD95/CD27 yielded naive, central memory, regulatory and stem-like memory CD4+ cells. The CDR3 totals 13 residues. V was pared by 8 bases and J by 5 bases, with 13 bases between. The germline gives CDR1 SGHTA, CDR2 FQGNSA. The sequencing input was naive CD4+ T cells from blood. The chain carries TRBV7-2 and TRBJ2-1, with D perhaps TRBD1 (5 bases). The receptor was derived from a young man with type 1 diabetes. CDR3 DNA: TGTGCCAGCGGACAACGCCGGGACAATGAGCAGTTCTTC. This gives the protein CASGQRRDNEQFF.